A single sample is the source of the 16 T cell receptor beta chains below, sequenced in a study of T cells in Graves' hyperthyroidism and ophthalmopathy. Amplified regions were TCR beta CDR3 sequences from RNA transcripts. In the first-round RT-PCR of the TCR CDR3, the HTBI primer set was used. TCRdb itself ran the multiplex PCR reads through MiXCR, one entry per CDR3 protein. The data contain around 600,000 distinct CDR3 sequences, 15% to 19% of them singletons. Sequenced material: blood. These receptors originate from a woman aged 30 to 39 with Graves' hyperthyroidism.

This clonotype was seen at least ten times. The chain joins TRBV2 to TRBJ2-3; D remains ambiguous. The length of the CDR3 is 12 residues. The germline V gene has CDR1 SNHLY and CDR2 FYNNEI. V was cut by 7 bases and J by 4 bases, with 9 bases left in between. The CDR3 nucleotides read TGTGCCAGCACCCACCGGCCAGATACGCAGTATTTT. Its translation: CASTHRPDTQYF.

Details on this clonotype: This may be a read error, as it is one base from a much larger clone. The CDR3 DNA reads as TGTGCCAGCAGCATAACAGGGACTGGGGCCAACGTCCTGACTTTC. It encodes CASSITGTGANVLTF. The V and J genes are TRBV28 and TRBJ2-6; maybe TRBD1 (6 bases). The V end was cut by 6 bases, the J end by 2 bases, with 11 bases between. CDR3 length: 15 amino acids. Looked up from germline, CDR1 is MDHEN and CDR2 is SYDVKM.

This clonotype was found many times. V is TRBV11-2 and J is TRBJ2-1; 16 bases map to TRBD2. V shed 1 base and J 9 bases; nucleotides not matched to a gene: 9. CDR3 length: 18 residues. Germline assignment: CDR1 SGHAT and CDR2 FQNNGV. The CDR3 is CASSLVGTSGRAGGEQFF. The CDR3 region has the DNA TGTGCCAGCAGCTTAGTCGGGACTAGCGGGAGGGCCGGTGGTGAGCAGTTCTTC.

The rearrangement joins TRBV4-1 to TRBJ2-1, with D possibly TRBD2 on 6 matching bases. Deletions cut 0 bases from V and 5 bases from J, with 8 bases between. The V gene's germline CDR1 is MGHRA and CDR2 YSYEKL. This CDR3 contains 14 residues. The CDR3 nucleotides read TGCGCCAGCAGCCAAGATTCGGGAGACAATGAGCAGTTCTTC. Translated, it gives CASSQDSGDNEQFF.

In this sample, this clonotype turned up many times. The CDR3 spells CASIAGTGGSAEAFF. CDR3 nucleotide sequence: TGTGCCAGCATTGCCGGAACAGGGGGCTCGGCTGAAGCTTTCTTT. The chain carries TRBV28 and TRBJ1-1; 9 positions agree with TRBD1. V lost 7 bases and J lost 6; bases outside the gene matches: 12. The CDR3 is 15 amino acids. Germline CDR1 MDHEN, CDR2 SYDVKM.

The table lists this clonotype with many counts. The chain recombines TRBV27 with TRBJ2-7, with D possibly matching TRBD1 (5 bases). The CDR3 extends over 15 amino acids. In germline, CDR1 is MNHEY, CDR2 SMNVEV (reference sequence). V lost 3 bases and J lost 4, with 16 bases in between. CDR3 amino acids: CASSLSKGAAYEQYF. The DNA of the CDR3 is TGTGCCAGCAGTTTGTCAAAAGGGGCGGCATACGAGCAGTACTTC.

This chain uses TRBV4-1 with TRBJ2-2; 11 nucleotides match TRBD2. Trimming took 1 base from V and 8 from J; bases not matched to a gene: 21. Germline V gene sequence: CDR1 MGHRA, CDR2 YSYEKL. The length of the CDR3 is 21 residues. The CDR3 is CASSQGFFWVAGGPSSGELFF. The CDR3, as DNA: TGCGCCAGCAGCCAAGGGTTTTTTTGGGTAGCGGGAGGGCCAAGTTCGGGGGAGCTGTTTTTT.

This clonotype was counted between two and nine times. The CDR3 bases are TGTGCCAGCAGCTTGCGCGGGAGGGCCTGGAATGAGCAGTTCTTC. Protein sequence: CASSLRGRAWNEQFF. The rearrangement links TRBV5-4 to TRBJ2-1, with TRBD2 matching over 9 bases. Per germline, CDR1 SGHNT and CDR2 YYREEE (reference sequence). V was clipped by 1 base and J by 7 bases; unmatched bases: 6. This CDR3 has 15 residues.

In this sample, this clonotype turned up many times. The chain recombines TRBV7-9 with TRBJ2-1; 10 bases align to TRBD2. Germline-derived CDR1 and CDR2 are SEHNR and FQNEAQ (reference sequence). V lost 5 bases and J lost 5; bases outside the gene matches: 6. The CDR3 totals 15 residues. The CDR3 DNA is TGTGCCAGCAGCCAGAGCACTAGCGGGGACAATGAGCAGTTCTTC. Translated, it gives CASSQSTSGDNEQFF.

This clonotype occurred many times. The V and J genes are TRBV20-1 and TRBJ2-7, with TRBD2 identical over 7 bases. The ends lost 3 bases at V and 4 bases at J; junction bases unmatched: 12. This CDR3 contains 15 residues. Looked up from germline, CDR1 is DFQATT and CDR2 is SNEGSKA (reference sequence). In nucleotides, the CDR3 is TGCAGTGCTAGGACCCGATGGGGCGGGAGTTACGAGCAGTACTTC. It encodes CSARTRWGGSYEQYF.

This clonotype came up a few times. A much bigger clone sits one base away, suggesting this may be a read error. J is TRBJ2-1 and V is TRBV11-1, with 13 bases aligning to TRBD2. From germline, CDR1 is SGHAT and CDR2 FQDESV (reference sequence). This CDR3 contains 13 residues. The CDR3 protein is CTSSWTSGSEQFF. CDR3 bases: TGTACCAGCAGTTGGACTAGCGGGAGTGAGCAGTTCTTC.

V usage is TRBV12-3 or TRBV12-4 and J usage is TRBJ2-7; 10 nucleotides match TRBD2. This CDR3 spans 18 amino acids. V was clipped by 5 bases and J by 0 bases; unmatched bases: 13. The CDR3: CASSLKGLLAGTSYEQYF. As DNA, the CDR3 is TGTGCCAGCAGTCTTAAGGGGCTACTAGCGGGGACCTCCTACGAGCAGTACTTC.

This clonotype was recorded many times. The chain couples TRBV27 to TRBJ1-1, with D unclear. Trimming took 8 bases from V and 1 from J, leaving 11 bases between them. This CDR3 is 13 amino acids long. Germline loops: CDR1 MNHEY, CDR2 SMNVEV (reference sequence). This chain's CDR3 is CASGIQANTEAFF. CDR3 nucleotides: TGTGCCAGCGGTATCCAGGCGAACACTGAAGCTTTCTTT.

As regards this clonotype: One end of the junction varies from germline; a read error may be responsible. The chain couples TRBV9 to TRBJ2-3; possibly TRBD2 for D (7 bases). Germline-derived CDR1 and CDR2 are SGDLS and YYNGEE. This CDR3 is built from 13 residues. CDR3 nucleotide sequence: TGTGCCGGCAGCGTAGGGGGGGCAGATACGCAGTATTTT. Amino acid sequence: CAGSVGGADTQYF.

This clonotype was picked up many times. CDR3 nucleotide sequence: TGTGCCAGCAGCCCCGGACTAGCAGACACAGATACGCAGTATTTT. Protein product: CASSPGLADTDTQYF. The chain combines TRBV7-9 with TRBJ2-3; TRBD2 agrees at 8 bases. V lost 5 bases and J lost 2; bases outside the gene matches: 6. Per germline, CDR1 SEHNR and CDR2 FQNEAQ (reference sequence). The CDR3 runs 15 residues.

CDR3 DNA: TGTGCCAGCAGTAACCACATGTCTCCGTCTGGAAACACCATATATTTT. Its translation is CASSNHMSPSGNTIYF. The chain carries TRBV12-3 or TRBV12-4 and TRBJ1-3; no clear D. V was shortened by 5 bases and J by 1 base, with 15 bases between the two germline ends. This CDR3 contains 16 residues.